This TCR beta chain appears in the sequencing data of a study of cytomegalovirus exposure and HLA in healthy donors. Study-wide results and limits: An apparent linkage of common viral pathogens to several of the most significant clusters emerged in a later analysis.

As regards this clone: Its cognate antigen is unknown. A junction end diverges from the germline sequence, so it may reflect a read error.

The PCR made use of 60 Vbeta and 13 Jbeta primers. This table comes from immunoSEQ multiplex PCR, and its TCRdb copy is limited to in-frame clones, with some not included. Here the sample spans under 200,000 clones, approximately 80% being singletons. Germline assignment: CDR1 SGHTA and CDR2 FQGTGA. The CDR3 has 15 residues. The clonotype comes from a woman aged 45-59 years in good health and CMV-seropositive. Material: PBMCs. The rearrangement uses TRBV7-3 and TRBJ2-4; D possibly corresponds to TRBD1 (6 bases). The DNA of the CDR3 is TGTGCCAGCAGCTTAACGGGGGCAGCCAAAAACAGTCAGTACTTC. Amino acids: CASSLTGAAKNSQYF.